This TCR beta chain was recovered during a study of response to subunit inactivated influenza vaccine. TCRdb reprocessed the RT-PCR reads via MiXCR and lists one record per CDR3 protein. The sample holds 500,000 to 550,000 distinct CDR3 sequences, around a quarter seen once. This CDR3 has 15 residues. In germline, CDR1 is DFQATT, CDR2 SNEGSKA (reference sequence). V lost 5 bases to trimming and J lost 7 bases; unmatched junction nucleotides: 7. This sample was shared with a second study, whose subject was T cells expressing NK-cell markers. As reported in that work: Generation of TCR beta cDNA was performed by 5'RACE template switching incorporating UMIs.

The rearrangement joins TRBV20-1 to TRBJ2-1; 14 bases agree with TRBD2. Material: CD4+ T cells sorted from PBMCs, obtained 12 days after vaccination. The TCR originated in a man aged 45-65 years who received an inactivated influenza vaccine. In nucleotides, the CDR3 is TGCAGTGCTCTCGAGGGGACTAGCGGGAGAAATGAGCAGTTCTTC. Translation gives CSALEGTSGRNEQFF.